What follows are 25 T cell receptor beta chains derived from one specimen sequenced in a study of response to subunit inactivated influenza vaccine. MiXCR was run by TCRdb on the RT-PCR reads, yielding one entry per CDR3 protein. The repertoire includes about 800,000 distinct CDR3 sequences, 21% of them detected once, and roughly a tenth sits in the top ten. The source material was PBMCs from blood, sampled less than 6 days after vaccination. Receptors were obtained from a man in his forties or fifties who received an inactivated influenza vaccine.

This chain links TRBV5-1 with TRBJ2-3; D remains unclear. V lost 1 base to trimming and J lost 9 bases, with 12 bases between them. The CDR3 is 13 amino acids. Germline V CDR1 and CDR2: SGHRS, YFSETQ. CDR3 bases: TGCGCCAGCAGCTTGATTGGCTTGAGAACGCAGTATTTT. Its protein is CASSLIGLRTQYF.

V is TRBV6-1 and J is TRBJ1-2, with 12 bases lining up with TRBD1. After removal of 6 bases from V and 6 bases from J, the junction contained 5 bases not matched to a gene. The CDR3 is 14 amino acids. Germline V gives CDR1 MNHNS, CDR2 SASEGT. In DNA, the CDR3 is TGTGCCAGCAGCAGGGACAGGGGGCCACATGGCTACACCTTC. This encodes CASSRDRGPHGYTF.

In DNA form, the CDR3 reads TGTGCCAGCAGTTCGCCGGGGGGGACAGGGGATTTCAATGAGCAGTTCTTC. It yields the protein CASSSPGGTGDFNEQFF. This sequence joins TRBV6-2 or TRBV6-3 and TRBJ2-1; the match to TRBD1 covers 10 bases. Germline lookup yields CDR1 MNHEY and CDR2 SVGEGT. The V segment lost 4 bases and the J segment 6 bases; nucleotides outside the gene matches: 12. This CDR3 contains 17 residues.

The chain links TRBV10-3 to TRBJ2-7; possibly TRBD1 for D (6 bases). CDR3 length: 13 residues. Trimming cost V 3 bases and J 6 bases, with 12 bases left between them. The V gene's germline CDR1 is ENHRY and CDR2 SYGVKD. CDR3 protein: CAISEQGVGEQYF. The CDR3 coding sequence is TGTGCCATCAGTGAACAGGGTGTCGGCGAGCAGTACTTC.

J is TRBJ2-5 and V is TRBV20-1; the D gene could be TRBD1 or TRBD2 (6 bases each). The CDR3 is 11 residues long. Germline CDR1 is DFQATT and CDR2 is SNEGSKA (reference sequence). V was pared by 2 bases and J by 14 bases, with 15 bases between. The CDR3 spells CSARQGTDSYF. The CDR3 nucleotides read TGCAGTGCTAGACAGGGGACTGACAGTTACTTC.

The chain has TRBV20-1 and TRBJ1-2, with D possibly matching TRBD1 (5 bases). Germline assignment: CDR1 DFQATT and CDR2 SNEGSKA (reference sequence). Trimming removed 1 base from V and 7 bases from J, with 16 bases in between. CDR3 length: 14 amino acids. CDR3: CSARAGAVRGGYTF. As DNA, the CDR3 is TGCAGTGCTAGAGCTGGGGCGGTGCGTGGTGGCTACACCTTC.

This clonotype appeared a few times. CDR3 nucleotides: TGTGCCAGCAGCCAAGATCCCCTGACAGAATCGAACACCGGGGAGCTGTTTTTT. Translation gives CASSQDPLTESNTGELFF. The rearrangement links TRBV4-2 to TRBJ2-2; maybe TRBD1 (5 bases). This CDR3 comprises 18 residues. The germline V and J ends were trimmed by 0 bases and 0 bases, with 14 bases remaining between them. Germline V gene data show CDR1 as LGHNA and CDR2 as YNFKEQ.

This rearrangement joins TRBV3-1 to TRBJ2-5; no reliable D call. V was pared by 3 bases and J by 5 bases, with 16 bases between. In germline, CDR1 is LGHDT, CDR2 YNNKEL (reference sequence). This CDR3 region has 15 residues. The CDR3 nucleotides are TGTGCCAGCAGCCAGACAAGGGTTACGAAGGAGACCCAGTACTTC. Translation gives CASSQTRVTKETQYF.

Here the CDR3 reads CASSLVGLNVRQYF. The CDR3 DNA follows: TGTGCCAGCAGCTTGGTGGGACTGAACGTTCGGCAGTATTTT. This sequence joins TRBV5-5 and TRBJ2-3; possible D gene TRBD2, 6 bases. Per germline, CDR1 SGHKS and CDR2 YYEKEE (reference sequence). V dropped 0 bases and J dropped 11 bases, with 16 bases sitting between them. This CDR3 contains 14 residues.

V is TRBV15 and J is TRBJ2-3; 9 bases are a match to TRBD2. The CDR3 has 16 residues. V gave up 5 bases and J gave up 3 bases; unmatched junction bases: 9. Germline values: CDR1 LNHNV, CDR2 YYDKDF (reference sequence). The CDR3 DNA sequence: TGTGCCACCAGCGAGCTTAGCGGGAGAGCGACAGATACGCAGTATTTT. Translation gives CATSELSGRATDTQYF.

This clonotype was counted only a few times. This sequence joins TRBV15 and TRBJ2-7, with 10 bases lining up with TRBD2. This CDR3 spans 15 amino acids. Germline V gene sequence: CDR1 LNHNV, CDR2 YYDKDF (reference sequence). The V segment lost 1 base and the J segment 3 bases; nucleotides outside the gene matches: 3. The CDR3 DNA reads as TGTGCCACCAGCAGAGGTGGACTAGCGGACTACGAGCAGTACTTC. As protein: CATSRGGLADYEQYF.

The chain combines TRBV7-9 with TRBJ1-4; TRBD1 matches 8 bases. CDR1 is SEHNR and CDR2 is FQNEAQ in the germline V gene (reference sequence). Germline trimming cut 4 bases from V and 5 bases from J; bases unmatched to any gene: 6. The CDR3 has 15 amino acids. The CDR3 DNA follows: TGTGCCAGCAGCTCAAGGACAGGGTGGAATGAAAAACTGTTTTTT. Translated, it gives CASSSRTGWNEKLFF.

The sample holds a few counts of this clonotype. The gene calls are TRBV6-2 or TRBV6-3 and TRBJ2-2, with D possibly being TRBD1 or TRBD2 (6 bases each). CDR3 size: 16 residues. Germline V gene data show CDR1 as MNHEY and CDR2 as SVGEGT. V was pared by 2 bases and J by 5 bases, with 15 bases between. The CDR3 DNA reads as TGTGCCAGCAGTTACGGAGGGGGTGGTCGGACCGGGGAGCTGTTTTTT. It encodes CASSYGGGGRTGELFF.

This chain joins TRBV10-3 and TRBJ2-3; 9 bases agree with TRBD2. Germline values: CDR1 ENHRY, CDR2 SYGVKD. This CDR3 contains 16 residues. After removal of 0 bases from V and 4 bases from J, the junction contained 5 bases not matched to a gene. The CDR3 loop reads CAISESRGGASDTQYF. The CDR3 DNA sequence: TGTGCCATCAGTGAGTCGCGCGGGGGGGCCTCAGATACGCAGTATTTT.

The gene calls are TRBV15 and TRBJ2-7, with D possibly being TRBD1 or TRBD2 (5 bases each). Germline assignment: CDR1 LNHNV and CDR2 YYDKDF (reference sequence). This CDR3 spans 14 amino acids. V lost 0 bases and J lost 4, with 10 bases in between. CDR3 loop: CATSREGVVYEQYF. The CDR3 DNA reads as TGTGCCACCAGCAGAGAGGGGGTTGTGTACGAGCAGTACTTC.

This clonotype was seen at least ten times. Mismatch with germline at one junction end may stem from a read error. The CDR3 region is CASSLAGLAYNEQFF. Here the CDR3 DNA reads TGCGCCAGCAGCTTGGCCGGGTTAGCCTACAATGAGCAGTTCTTC. The V call is TRBV7-2, the J call TRBJ2-1, with no clear D. Germline CDR1 reads SGHTA; CDR2 reads FQGNSA. The CDR3 is 15 amino acids.

This clonotype has only a few counts. The V call is TRBV2, the J call TRBJ2-2; D remains ambiguous. Germline CDR1 and CDR2: SNHLY and FYNNEI. V was trimmed by 7 bases and J by 1 base, leaving 4 bases between them. The CDR3 has 12 amino acids. The CDR3 region has the DNA TGTGCCAGCATGCTGAACACCGGGGAGCTGTTTTTT. It specifies CASMLNTGELFF.

The CDR3 loop reads CASSSKAAGWSTGELFF. The CDR3 DNA sequence: TGTGCCAGCAGCTCAAAAGCCGCAGGGTGGAGCACCGGGGAGCTGTTTTTT. The chain combines TRBV12-3 or TRBV12-4 with TRBJ2-2; TRBD1 is a possible D gene (5 bases). Trimming removed 6 bases at V and 4 bases at J, with 21 bases between. The CDR3 consists of 17 residues.

This rearrangement joins TRBV12-3 or TRBV12-4 to TRBJ2-7; the match to TRBD2 covers 10 bases. The junction had 7 bases not matched to a gene; V was cut back by 11 bases and J by 0 bases. The CDR3 is 14 residues long. The CDR3, as DNA: TGTGCCCGAGCGGGGGGGAATTTCTCCTACGAGCAGTACTTC. It specifies CARAGGNFSYEQYF.

The J gene is TRBJ1-3, the V gene TRBV11-2; D remains ambiguous. CDR1 and CDR2 (germline): SGHAT, FQNNGV. V was shortened by 1 base and J by 0 bases, with 7 bases between the two germline ends. This CDR3 has 15 amino acids. CDR3 sequence (DNA): TGTGCCAGCAGCTTAGGATTCGTCTCTGGAAACACCATATATTTT. Protein product: CASSLGFVSGNTIYF. Combining the CDR3 with reference TRBV11-2 and TRBJ1-3 gives the whole variable domain EAGVAQSPRYKIIEKRQSVAFWCNPISGHATLYWYQQILGQGPKLLIQFQNNGVVDDSQLPKDRFSAERLKGVDSTLKIQPAKLEDSAVYLCASSLGFVSGNTIYFGEGSWLTVV.

This clonotype was counted ten times or more. This chain joins TRBV5-1 and TRBJ2-7, with a possible D match to TRBD1 (6 bases). The CDR3 is 15 amino acids. Trimming cost V 0 bases and J 5 bases, with 15 bases left between them. Germline CDR1 is SGHRS and CDR2 is YFSETQ. This CDR3 reads CASSLEGRGIDEQYF. As DNA, the CDR3 is TGCGCCAGCAGCTTGGAGGGCAGGGGAATCGACGAGCAGTACTTC.

This clonotype came up a few times. The V gene is TRBV5-1, the J gene TRBJ1-4, with D perhaps matching TRBD1 (5 bases). Trimming took off 0 bases at V and 0 bases at J, with 12 bases between the two ends. The CDR3 has 17 amino acids. The germline gives CDR1 SGHRS, CDR2 YFSETQ. The CDR3 nucleotides read TGCGCCAGCAGCTTGGGACAGACGAACCCAACTAATGAAAAACTGTTTTTT. This codes for CASSLGQTNPTNEKLFF.

This clonotype was seen a few times. The V and J genes are TRBV12-3 or TRBV12-4 and TRBJ2-7; D possibly uses TRBD1 or TRBD2 (5 bases each). This CDR3 region has 14 residues. The ends were cut back, 5 bases at V and 4 bases at J, with 15 bases in the middle. The CDR3 is CASSGGPTPYEQYF. The CDR3 region has the DNA TGTGCCAGCAGTGGGGGACCGACTCCTTACGAGCAGTACTTC.

The rearrangement joins TRBV11-2 to TRBJ2-1; TRBD2 matches at 8 bases. Germline lookup yields CDR1 SGHAT and CDR2 FQNNGV. The ends lost 2 bases at V and 5 bases at J; junction bases unmatched: 20. This CDR3 is 20 amino acids long. The CDR3 DNA reads TGTGCCAGCAGCTTACAGTCCAGCGGGAGAATTTTTGAGGTAGACAATGAGCAGTTCTTC. Encoded protein: CASSLQSSGRIFEVDNEQFF.

The chain is built from TRBV15 and TRBJ1-1; no reliable D call. This CDR3 has 15 residues. The V end was cut by 3 bases, the J end by 2 bases, with 13 bases between. Germline assignment: CDR1 LNHNV and CDR2 YYDKDF (reference sequence). The CDR3 sequence: CATSRDHSINTEAFF. CDR3 nucleotides: TGTGCCACCAGCAGGGATCACTCAATTAACACTGAAGCTTTCTTT.